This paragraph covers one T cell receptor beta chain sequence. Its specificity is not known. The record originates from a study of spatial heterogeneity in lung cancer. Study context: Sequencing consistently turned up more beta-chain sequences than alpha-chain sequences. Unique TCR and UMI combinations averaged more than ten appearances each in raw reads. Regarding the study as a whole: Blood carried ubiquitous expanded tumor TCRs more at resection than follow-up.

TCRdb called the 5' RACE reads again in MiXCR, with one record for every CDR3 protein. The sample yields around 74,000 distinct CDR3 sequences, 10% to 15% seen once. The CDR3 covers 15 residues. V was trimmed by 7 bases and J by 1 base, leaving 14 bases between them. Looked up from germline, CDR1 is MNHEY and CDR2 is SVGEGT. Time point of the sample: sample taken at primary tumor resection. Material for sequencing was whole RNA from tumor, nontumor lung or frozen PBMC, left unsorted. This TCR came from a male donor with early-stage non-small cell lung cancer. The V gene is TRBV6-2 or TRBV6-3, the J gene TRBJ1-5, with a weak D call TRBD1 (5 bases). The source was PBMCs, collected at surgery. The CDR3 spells CASTQVGQSNQPQHF. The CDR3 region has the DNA TGTGCCAGCACCCAAGTGGGGCAGAGCAATCAGCCCCAGCATTTT.